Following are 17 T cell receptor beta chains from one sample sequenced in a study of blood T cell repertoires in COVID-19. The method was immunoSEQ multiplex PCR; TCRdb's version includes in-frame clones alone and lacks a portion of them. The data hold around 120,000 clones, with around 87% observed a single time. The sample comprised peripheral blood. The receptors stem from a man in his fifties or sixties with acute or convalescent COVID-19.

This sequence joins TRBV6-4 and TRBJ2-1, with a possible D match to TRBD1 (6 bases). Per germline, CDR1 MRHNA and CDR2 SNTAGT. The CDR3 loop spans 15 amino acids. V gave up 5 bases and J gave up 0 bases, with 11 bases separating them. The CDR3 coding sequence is TGTGCCAGCAGTCCCCAGGGGAGCTCCTACAATGAGCAGTTCTTC. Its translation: CASSPQGSSYNEQFF.

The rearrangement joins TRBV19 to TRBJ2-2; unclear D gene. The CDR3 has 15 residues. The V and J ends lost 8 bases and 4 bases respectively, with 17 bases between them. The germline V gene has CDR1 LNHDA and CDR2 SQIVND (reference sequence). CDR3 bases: TGTGCCAGTTCCGCCGACAATCTGATCACCGGGGAGCTGTTTTTT. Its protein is CASSADNLITGELFF.

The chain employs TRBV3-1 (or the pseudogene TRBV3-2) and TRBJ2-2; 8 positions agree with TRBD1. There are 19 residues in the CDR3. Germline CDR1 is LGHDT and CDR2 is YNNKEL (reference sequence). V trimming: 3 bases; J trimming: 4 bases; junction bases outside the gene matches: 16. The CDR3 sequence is CASSHPFGTTRGRTGELFF. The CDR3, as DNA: TGTGCCAGCAGCCATCCTTTCGGGACGACCAGGGGGCGCACCGGGGAGCTGTTTTTT.

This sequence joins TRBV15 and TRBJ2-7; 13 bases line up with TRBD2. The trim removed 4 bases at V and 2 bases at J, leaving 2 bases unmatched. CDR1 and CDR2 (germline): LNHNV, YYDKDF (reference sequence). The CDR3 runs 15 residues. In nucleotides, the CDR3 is TGTGCCACCAGCACCGGACTAGCGGGAGCCTACGAGCAGTACTTC. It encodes CATSTGLAGAYEQYF.

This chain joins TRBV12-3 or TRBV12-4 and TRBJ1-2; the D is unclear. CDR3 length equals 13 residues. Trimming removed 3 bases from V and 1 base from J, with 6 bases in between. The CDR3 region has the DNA TGTGCCAGCAGTTTGGGCAGTAACTATGGCTACACCTTC. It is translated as CASSLGSNYGYTF.

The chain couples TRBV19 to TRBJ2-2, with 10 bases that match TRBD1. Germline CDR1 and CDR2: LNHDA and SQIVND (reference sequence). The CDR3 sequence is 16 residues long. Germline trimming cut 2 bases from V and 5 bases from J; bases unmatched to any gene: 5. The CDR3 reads CASSILDRGETGELFF. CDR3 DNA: TGTGCCAGTAGTATATTGGACAGGGGGGAAACCGGGGAGCTGTTTTTT.

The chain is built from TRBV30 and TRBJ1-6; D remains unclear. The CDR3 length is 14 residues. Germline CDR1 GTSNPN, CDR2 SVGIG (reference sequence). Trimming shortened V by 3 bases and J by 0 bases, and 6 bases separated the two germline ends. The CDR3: CAWSPSSYNSPLHF. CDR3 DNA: TGTGCCTGGAGCCCTTCCTCCTATAATTCACCCCTCCACTTT.

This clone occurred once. CDR3 sequence (DNA): TGTGCCAGCTCACCACCGAACCGGCTAGCGGACTACAATGAGCAGTTCTTC. It codes for CASSPPNRLADYNEQFF. This chain uses TRBV18 with TRBJ2-1, with 7 bases fitting TRBD2. The germline CDR1 and CDR2 sequences are KGHSH and LQKENI. CDR3 length: 17 residues. Trimming cost V 0 bases and J 3 bases; bases outside gene matches: 8.

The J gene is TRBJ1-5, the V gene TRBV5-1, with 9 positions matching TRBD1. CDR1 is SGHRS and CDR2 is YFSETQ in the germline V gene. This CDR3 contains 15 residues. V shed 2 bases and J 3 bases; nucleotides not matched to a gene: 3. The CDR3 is CASSLGTGFNQPQHF. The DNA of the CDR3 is TGCGCCAGCAGCTTAGGGACAGGGTTCAATCAGCCCCAGCATTTT.

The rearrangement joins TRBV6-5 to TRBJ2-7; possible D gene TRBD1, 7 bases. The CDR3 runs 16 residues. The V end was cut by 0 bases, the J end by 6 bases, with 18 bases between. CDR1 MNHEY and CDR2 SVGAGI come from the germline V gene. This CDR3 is CASSYSSRGAPGEQYF. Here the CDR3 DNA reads TGTGCCAGCAGTTACTCGAGCAGGGGGGCGCCGGGCGAGCAGTACTTC.

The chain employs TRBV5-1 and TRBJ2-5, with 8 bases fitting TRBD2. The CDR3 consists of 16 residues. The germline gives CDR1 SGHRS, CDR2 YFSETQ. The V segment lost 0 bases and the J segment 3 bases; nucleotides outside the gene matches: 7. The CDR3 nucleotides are TGCGCCAGCAGCTTGGCTAGTAGCGGGGTGAAAGAGACCCAGTACTTC. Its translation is CASSLASSGVKETQYF. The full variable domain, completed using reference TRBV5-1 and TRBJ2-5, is KAGVTQTPRYLIKTRGQQVTLSCSPISGHRSVSWYQQTPGQGLQFLFEYFSETQRNKGNFPGRFSGRQFSNSRSEMNVSTLELGDSALYLCASSLASSGVKETQYFGPGTRLLVL.

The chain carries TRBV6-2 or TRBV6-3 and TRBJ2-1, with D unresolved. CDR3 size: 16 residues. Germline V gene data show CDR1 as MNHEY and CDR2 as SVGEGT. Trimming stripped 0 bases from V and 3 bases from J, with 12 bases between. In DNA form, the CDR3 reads TGTGCCAGCAGTTACTCGAGTTTTGCTAGCTACAATGAGCAGTTCTTC. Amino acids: CASSYSSFASYNEQFF.

CDR3 residues: CASSLASGPSYEQYF. As DNA, the CDR3 is TGTGCCAGCAGCTTAGCTAGCGGACCATCCTACGAGCAGTACTTC. The chain carries TRBV7-6 and TRBJ2-7; D is possibly TRBD2 (6 bases). This CDR3 is built from 15 residues. Germline CDR1 SGHVS, CDR2 FNYEAQ. Trimming removed 0 bases from V and 1 base from J, with 10 bases in between.

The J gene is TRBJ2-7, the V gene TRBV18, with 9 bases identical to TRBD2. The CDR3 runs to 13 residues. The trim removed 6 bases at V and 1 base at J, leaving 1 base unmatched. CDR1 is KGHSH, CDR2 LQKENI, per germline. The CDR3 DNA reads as TGTGCCAGCTCGGGACTAGCATCCTACGAGCAGTACTTC. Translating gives CASSGLASYEQYF.

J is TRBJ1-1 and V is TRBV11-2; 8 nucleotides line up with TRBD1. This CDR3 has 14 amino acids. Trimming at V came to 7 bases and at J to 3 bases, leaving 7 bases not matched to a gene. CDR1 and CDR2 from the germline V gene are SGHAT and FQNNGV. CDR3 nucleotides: TGTGCCAGCATCCTGACAGGGGCAGACACTGAAGCTTTCTTT. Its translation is CASILTGADTEAFF. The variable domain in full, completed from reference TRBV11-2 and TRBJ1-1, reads EAGVAQSPRYKIIEKRQSVAFWCNPISGHATLYWYQQILGQGPKLLIQFQNNGVVDDSQLPKDRFSAERLKGVDSTLKIQPAKLEDSAVYLCASILTGADTEAFFGQGTRLTVV.

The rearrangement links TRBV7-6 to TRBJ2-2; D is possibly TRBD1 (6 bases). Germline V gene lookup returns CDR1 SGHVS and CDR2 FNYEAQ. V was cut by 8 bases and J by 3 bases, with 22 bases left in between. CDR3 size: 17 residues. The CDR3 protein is CASRSFLGRGDTGELFF. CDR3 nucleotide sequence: TGTGCCAGCCGATCCTTTCTAGGCAGGGGTGACACCGGGGAGCTGTTTTTT.

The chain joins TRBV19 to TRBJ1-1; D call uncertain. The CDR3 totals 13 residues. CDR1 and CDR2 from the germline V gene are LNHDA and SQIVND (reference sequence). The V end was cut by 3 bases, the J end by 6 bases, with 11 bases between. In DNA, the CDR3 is TGTGCCAGTAGTATTCAGGTATTCGCTGAAGCTTTCTTT. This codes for CASSIQVFAEAFF.